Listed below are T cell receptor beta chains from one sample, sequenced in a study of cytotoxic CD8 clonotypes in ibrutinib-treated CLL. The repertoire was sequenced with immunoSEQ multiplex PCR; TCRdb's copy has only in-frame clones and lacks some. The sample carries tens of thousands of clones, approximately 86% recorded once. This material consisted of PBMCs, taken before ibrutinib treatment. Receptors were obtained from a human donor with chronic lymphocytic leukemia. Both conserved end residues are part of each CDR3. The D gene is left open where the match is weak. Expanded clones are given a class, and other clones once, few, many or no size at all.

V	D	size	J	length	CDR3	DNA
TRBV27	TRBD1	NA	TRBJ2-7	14	CASSFRQGTYEQYF	TGTGCCAGCAGTTTCCGACAGGGGACCTACGAGCAGTACTTC
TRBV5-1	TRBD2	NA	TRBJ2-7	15	CASSLATSGSSEQYF	TGCGCCAGCAGCTTGGCCACTAGCGGGAGTTCCGAGCAGTACTTC
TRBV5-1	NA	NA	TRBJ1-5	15	CASSLSSRDHQPQHF	TGCGCCAGCAGCTTGTCGTCCAGGGATCATCAGCCCCAGCATTTT
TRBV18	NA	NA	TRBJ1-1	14	CASSPLATNTEAFF	TGTGCCAGCTCACCACTCGCCACGAACACTGAAGCTTTCTTT
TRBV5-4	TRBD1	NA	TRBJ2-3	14	CASSPGGWSDTQYF	TGTGCCAGCAGCCCAGGGGGTTGGTCAGATACGCAGTATTTT
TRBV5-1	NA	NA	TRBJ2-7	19	CASSWAGSPARTSLHEQYF	TGCGCCAGCAGCTGGGCAGGGAGCCCGGCCCGTACGTCCCTCCACGAGCAGTACTTC
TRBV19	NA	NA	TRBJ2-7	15	CASSIAETSMYEQYF	TGTGCCAGTAGTATAGCGGAGACTAGTATGTACGAGCAGTACTTC
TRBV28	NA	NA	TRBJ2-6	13	CASIKPGANVLTF	TGTGCCAGCATCAAACCTGGGGCCAACGTCCTGACTTTC
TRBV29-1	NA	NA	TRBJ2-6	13	CSVGRSGANVLTF	TGCAGCGTTGGCCGGTCTGGGGCCAACGTCCTGACTTTC
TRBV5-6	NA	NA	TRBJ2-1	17	CASSLLERERYYNEQFF	TGTGCCAGCAGCTTATTAGAACGGGAGCGGTACTACAATGAGCAGTTCTTC
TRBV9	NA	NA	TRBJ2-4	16	CASSSDVQKAKNIQYF	TGTGCCAGCAGCTCAGATGTTCAAAAGGCCAAAAACATTCAGTACTTC
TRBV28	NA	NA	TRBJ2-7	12	CASPDPLGEQYF	TGTGCCAGCCCAGACCCACTTGGCGAGCAGTACTTC
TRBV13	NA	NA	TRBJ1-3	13	CASSLSSGNTIYF	TGTGCCAGCAGCCTAAGTTCTGGAAACACCATATATTTT
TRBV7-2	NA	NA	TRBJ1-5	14	CASSLVPLGLPQHF	TGTGCCAGCAGCTTAGTACCCTTAGGGCTGCCCCAGCATTTT
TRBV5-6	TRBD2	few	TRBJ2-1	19	CASSPTGTSGRRNYNEQFF	TGTGCCAGCAGCCCCACCGGGACTAGCGGGAGAAGGAACTACAATGAGCAGTTCTTC
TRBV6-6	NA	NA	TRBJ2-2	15	CASSTPGVSTGELFF	TGTGCCAGCTCCACTCCGGGAGTTTCAACCGGGGAGCTGTTTTTT
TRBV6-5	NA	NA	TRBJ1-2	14	CASSYGQGIYGYTF	TGTGCCAGCAGTTACGGGCAGGGGATCTATGGCTACACCTTC
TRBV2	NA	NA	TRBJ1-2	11	CASSQPQGYTF	TGTGCCAGCTCCCAGCCCCAAGGCTACACCTTC
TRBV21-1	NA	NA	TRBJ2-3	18	CASSKKNRDRGPTDTQYF	TGTGCCAGCAGCAAGAAAAATAGGGACAGGGGGCCCACAGATACGCAGTATTTT
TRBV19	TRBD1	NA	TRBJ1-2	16	CASTGTTQGSRYGYTF	TGTGCCAGCACGGGCACAACACAGGGGTCGCGCTATGGCTACACCTTC
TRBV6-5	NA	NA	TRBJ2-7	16	CASSYSIPDSPYEQYF	TGTGCCAGCAGTTACTCGATCCCGGACAGTCCCTACGAGCAGTACTTC
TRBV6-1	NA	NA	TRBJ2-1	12	CASSRGENEQFF	TGTGCCAGCAGCCGTGGAGAGAATGAGCAGTTCTTC
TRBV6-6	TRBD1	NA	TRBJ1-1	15	CASSYSGQGATEAFF	TGTGCCAGCAGTTACTCAGGCCAGGGGGCAACTGAAGCTTTCTTT
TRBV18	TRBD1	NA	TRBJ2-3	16	CASSPLTGGYTDTQYF	TGTGCCAGCTCACCACTAACAGGGGGTTACACAGATACGCAGTATTTT
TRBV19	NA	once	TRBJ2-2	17	CASSNPTGTVATGELFF	TGTGCCAGTAGTAACCCGACAGGGACTGTGGCCACCGGGGAGCTGTTTTTT